Sequencing of this T cell receptor (beta chain) was carried out in a study of cytomegalovirus exposure and HLA in healthy donors. Whole-study results and caveats: Differences between HLA loci emerged in a later analysis of TCR association rates, with DRB1 most and HLA-C fewest. Reportedly, TCR beta sequences accurately predicted HLA-A and HLA-B alleles in most subjects. HLA allele associations emerged for around 15,000 TCR beta sequences in a later analysis, at 0.05 false discovery rate.

Worth noting for this clone: The antigen remains unidentified.

The CDR3 contains 17 residues. The V gene end was trimmed by 7 bases and the J gene end by 1 base; junction bases not matched to a gene: 13. Germline V CDR1 and CDR2: LNHDA, SQIVND (reference sequence). PCR amplification relied on 60 Vbeta primers (plus 13 Jbeta primers). Using immunoSEQ multiplex PCR, the repertoire was profiled, and TCRdb retains in-frame clones only, with some absent. The data contain about 130,000 clones, 70% to 80% of them singletons. Sequencing was done on a sample of PBMCs. This sequence originates from a man aged 35 to 55 in good health and CMV-seronegative. The V and J genes are TRBV19 and TRBJ1-5; 7 bases are shared with TRBD1. CDR3 amino acids: CASTRGTVGLSNQPQHF. The CDR3 region has the DNA TGTGCCAGTACCCGCGGGACAGTCGGGTTAAGCAATCAGCCCCAGCATTTT.